The present T cell receptor (beta chain) was sequenced within a study of Ad26.COV2.S vaccination and SARS-CoV-2 variants. Details on this clone: With a much larger clone just one base away, this may be a read error.

This CDR3 spans 14 amino acids. Germline loops: CDR1 SGHNT, CDR2 YYREEE (reference sequence). V lost 0 bases, J lost 5 bases, and 2 bases stayed unmatched. Specified treatment: about 20 received Ad26.COV2.S at low or high dose, single or two shots; 5 received placebo; per-sample allocation not given. Sampling occurred on day 63 after the first vaccine or placebo injection. Profiled with immunoSEQ multiplex PCR; TCRdb holds only in-frame clones, not every one. The repertoire consists of a few hundred thousand clones, with roughly 88% occurring once and the leading ten covering approximately 4%. The origin of this receptor is a person aged 18-65 years who received the Ad26.COV2.S COVID-19 vaccine or a placebo. The chain joins TRBV5-4 to TRBJ1-2; 9 bases match TRBD1. Here the sequenced sample was peripheral blood, taken in a trial of Ad26.COV2.S vaccine versus placebo. The CDR3 DNA is TGTGCCAGCAGCTTGGGACAGGGGGTGTATGGCTACACCTTC. Residues: CASSLGQGVYGYTF.